Following are 3 T cell receptor beta chains from one sample sequenced in a study of blood T cells in healthy people across ages. With a J-beta primer mix and a sample-barcoded 5' primer, a second PCR ran 7 to 11 cycles. TCRdb redid the calling of the 5' RACE reads with MiXCR, one entry per CDR3 protein. The sample consists of just over 800,000 distinct CDR3 sequences, 62% of them appearing once. The sequenced sample was blood. The receptors derive from a man between 25 and 39 years old in good health.

The chain recombines TRBV6-4 with TRBJ2-5, with D possibly being TRBD1 or TRBD2 (5 bases each). V was clipped by 6 bases and J by 1 base, with 18 bases between them. Germline assignment: CDR1 MRHNA and CDR2 SNTAGT. The CDR3 has 16 amino acids. The CDR3 loop reads CASRNRRDHFQETQYF. The CDR3 nucleotides read TGTGCCAGCAGGAACAGACGGGACCATTTCCAAGAGACCCAGTACTTC.

This clonotype came up once. This may be a read error, as it is one base from a much larger clone. The V call is TRBV12-3 or TRBV12-4, the J call TRBJ2-7; TRBD1 matches at 10 bases. The assigned J gene may be wrong: the sequence end matches TRBJ2-5 better. The CDR3 has 14 amino acids. CDR3 protein: CASRIRDRGETQYF. CDR3 bases: TGTGCCAGCAGGATAAGGGACAGGGGTGAGACCCAGTACTTC.

This clonotype showed up just a few times. The junction and the germline gene differ at one end; a read error may be behind it. V is TRBV7-9 and J is TRBJ1-2; D is possibly TRBD1 (5 bases). Per germline, CDR1 SEHNR and CDR2 FQNEAQ (reference sequence). The CDR3 contains 16 residues. The CDR3 loop is CASSSPRQSSNYGYTF. CDR3 sequence (DNA): TGCGCCAGCAGCTCCCCCCGACAGTCATCTAACTATGGCTACACCTTC. The complete variable domain, with remaining parts taken from reference TRBV7-9 and TRBJ1-2, reads DTGVSQNPRHKITKRGQNVTFRCDPISEHNRLYWYRQTLGQGPEFLTYFQNEAQLEKSRLLSDRFSAERPKGSFSTLEIQRTEQGDSAMYLCASSSPRQSSNYGYTFGSGTRLTVV.